This entry is about one T cell receptor beta chain. Its antigen is as yet unknown. The same CDR3 can be traced to other DNA sequences in this sample. With 2 bases removed from V and 4 bases from J, the gap between germline ends came to 3 bases. CDR3 size: 11 residues. From germline, CDR1 is SGDLS and CDR2 YYNGEE. Repertoires were generated with immunoSEQ multiplex PCR, while TCRdb's copy carries only in-frame clones and drops some. The sample holds about 410,000 clones; around nine tenths are singletons and the top ten take 3% to 3.5%. Treatment of the sample: some 20 received Ad26.COV2.S at low or high dose, single or two shots; about five received placebo; per-sample allocation not given. Material that was analyzed had been drawn on day 63 after the first vaccine or placebo injection. The data originate from a study of Ad26.COV2.S vaccination and SARS-CoV-2 variants. Turning to the study itself: Enrolled in COV1001, the donor was in the Ad26.COV2.S trial arm, which received the vaccine. Dosing was one shot or two shots 56 days apart.

Study-wide findings and caveats: Marked by substantial breadth, spike-specific CD8+ and CD4+ T cell responses were reportedly seen after vaccination. Vaccine recipients had higher spike-specific TCR breadth than placebo recipients.

The rearrangement links TRBV9 to TRBJ1-2; D is unresolved. The input for sequencing was peripheral blood, taken in a trial of Ad26.COV2.S vaccine versus placebo. This sequence was found in a person between 18 and 60 years old who received the Ad26.COV2.S COVID-19 vaccine or a placebo. The DNA for the CDR3 is TGTGCCAGCAGCGTCGGCTATGGCTACACCTTC. As protein: CASSVGYGYTF.